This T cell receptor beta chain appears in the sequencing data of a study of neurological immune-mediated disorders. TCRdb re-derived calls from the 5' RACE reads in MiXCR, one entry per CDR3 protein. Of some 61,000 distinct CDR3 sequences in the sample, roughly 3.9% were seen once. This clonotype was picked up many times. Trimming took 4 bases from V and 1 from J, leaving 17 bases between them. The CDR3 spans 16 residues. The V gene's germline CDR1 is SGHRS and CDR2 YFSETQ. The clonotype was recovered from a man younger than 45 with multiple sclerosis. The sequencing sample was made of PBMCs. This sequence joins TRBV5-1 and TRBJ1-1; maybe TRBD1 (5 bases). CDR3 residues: CASSPAGRGGNTEAFF. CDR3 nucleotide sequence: TGCGCCAGCAGCCCGGCCGGACGCGGGGGGAACACTGAAGCTTTCTTT.